This is a list of T cell receptor beta chains from one sample in a study of T-cell memory formation after mild COVID-19. TCRdb fed the 5' RACE reads into MiXCR, producing one record per CDR3 protein. This table holds roughly 300,000 distinct CDR3 sequences, around 15% found once. Specimen: PBMCs or a T cell subset sorted from them (not recorded which). Receptors originate from a young man who had mild COVID-19 (a few samples of this study predate the infection). Cell type and time point are not known. Each CDR3 is given with its conserved first and last residue. D genes are given only for firm matches. Rows may omit the clone size; those that give it use once, few, many or a size class.

TRBV7-2	-	TRBJ2-2	-	CASSDTGFAGELFF	TGTGCCAGCAGCGACACAGGGTTCGCCGGGGAGCTGTTTTTT
TRBV20-1	few	TRBJ2-2	-	CSAPDSNTGELFF	TGCAGTGCCCCAGACTCGAACACCGGGGAGCTGTTTTTT
TRBV2	few	TRBJ1-1	-	CASSQGPTEAFF	TGTGCCAGCAGTCAGGGCCCCACTGAAGCTTTCTTT
TRBV2	-	TRBJ1-1	-	CASGGAEAFF	TGTGCGAGTGGTGGCGCTGAAGCTTTCTTT
TRBV18	-	TRBJ1-6	TRBD1	CASSLTGIYNSPLHF	TGTGCCAGCTCACTGACAGGGATTTATAATTCACCCCTCCACTTT
TRBV7-7	-	TRBJ1-1	-	CASSSEGCMVNTEAFF	TGTGCTAGCAGCTCAGAGGGTTGTATGGTGAACACTGAAGCTTTCTTT
TRBV15	few	TRBJ2-1	-	CATRRAGGENEQFF	TGTGCCACCCGGCGGGCAGGGGGGGAGAATGAGCAGTTCTTC
TRBV12-3/TRBV12-4	-	TRBJ2-5	-	CASSTTGSYQLPQETQYF	TGTGCCAGCAGTACCACCGGATCGTACCAACTCCCCCAAGAGACCCAGTACTTC
TRBV4-3	few	TRBJ2-5	-	CASSQDITGRGETQYF	TGCGCCAGCAGCCAAGATATCACAGGGAGAGGAGAGACCCAGTACTTC
TRBV4-3	few	TRBJ2-1	-	CASSQFGQITYNEQFF	TGCGCCAGCAGCCAATTTGGACAGATAACCTACAATGAGCAGTTCTTC
TRBV7-2	-	TRBJ1-2	-	CASSFRVVDGYTF	TGTGCCAGCAGCTTCAGGGTAGTGGATGGCTACACCTTC
TRBV11-1	-	TRBJ2-1	TRBD1	CASSLAWSPGQSLYNEQFF	TGTGCCAGCAGCTTAGCTTGGTCTCCGGGACAGTCGCTTTACAATGAGCAGTTCTTC
TRBV5-1	many	TRBJ2-7	TRBD2	CASMSRGDDEQYF	TGCGCCAGCATGAGCCGGGGGGACGACGAGCAGTACTTC
TRBV7-6	many	TRBJ1-6	-	CASSLGNRALNSPLHF	TGTGCCAGCAGCTTAGGAAACCGGGCCCTAAATTCACCCCTCCACTTT
TRBV6-2/TRBV6-3	few	TRBJ2-7	TRBD1	CASSGYRGFLYEQYF	TGTGCCAGCAGTGGCTACAGGGGATTCCTCTACGAGCAGTACTTC
TRBV2	-	TRBJ2-5	-	CASSRSVWTQYF	TGTGCCAGCAGTCGTAGCGTCTGGACCCAGTACTTC
TRBV12-3/TRBV12-4	few	TRBJ2-1	-	CASSRMWNTEQFF	TGTGCCAGCAGTCGGATGTGGAACACTGAGCAGTTCTTC
TRBV4-1	-	TRBJ1-5	-	CASSQGGAGNQPQHF	TGCGCCAGCAGCCAAGGTGGGGCAGGAAATCAGCCCCAGCATTTT
TRBV6-2/TRBV6-3	few	TRBJ1-1	-	CASLQEPNTEAFF	TGTGCCAGTCTACAGGAGCCGAACACTGAAGCTTTCTTT
TRBV5-6	-	TRBJ2-5	TRBD2	CASSRRLAGFQETQYF	TGTGCCAGTTCCCGCCGTTTAGCGGGGTTCCAAGAGACCCAGTACTTC
TRBV6-6	-	TRBJ2-7	-	CASSYGSGSSYEQYF	TGTGCCAGCAGTTATGGAAGCGGAAGCTCCTACGAGCAGTACTTC
TRBV4-1	-	TRBJ1-2	-	CASSQTDTATALYGYTF	TGCGCCAGCAGCCAGACGGACACGGCCACCGCGCTCTATGGCTACACCTTC
TRBV4-3	-	TRBJ2-1	-	CASSQVGRHEQFF	TGCGCCAGCAGCCAAGTTGGGAGGCATGAGCAGTTCTTC
TRBV5-1	many	TRBJ2-6	-	CASSTTSGAGANVLTF	TGCGCCAGCAGCACCACCTCGGGGGCTGGGGCCAACGTCCTGACTTTC
TRBV7-3	-	TRBJ2-5	TRBD2	CASSLNAGTKTQYF	TGTGCCAGCAGCTTAAACGCAGGGACTAAGACCCAGTACTTC
TRBV7-2	few	TRBJ1-6	-	CASSPSRESPLHF	TGTGCCAGCAGCCCCTCCCGTGAATCACCCCTCCACTTT